This T cell receptor beta chain appears in the sequencing data of a study of blood T cell repertoires in COVID-19. Clones were sequenced by immunoSEQ multiplex PCR, and TCRdb holds only the in-frame ones, with some missing. The data hold approximately 180,000 clones, with roughly 80% observed a single time. The cohort comprised adults aged about 18 to 89 years residing in some 24 US areas. CDR1 is MNHEY, CDR2 SMNVEV, per germline (reference sequence). V was cut by 5 bases and J by 6 bases, with 17 bases left in between. The CDR3 contains 15 residues. The TCR originated in a woman aged 60-75 years with acute COVID-19. What was sequenced was PBMCs or T cells enriched from blood (not recorded which). The gene calls are TRBV27 and TRBJ2-1; D may be TRBD2 (6 bases). CDR3 in amino acids: CASSGRTGSGNEQFF. The CDR3, as DNA: TGTGCCAGCAGTGGCAGAACAGGTAGCGGCAATGAGCAGTTCTTC.